What follows are 2 T cell receptor beta chains derived from one specimen sequenced in a study of post-analysis software for immune sequencing data (dated by TCRdb to 2013 to 2016). The investigation overall reported the following: Significantly higher frequencies in patients than in controls were found for a few TRBV segments, including TRBV5-6, TRBV5-1 and TRBV20-1.

These receptors are not linked to any known antigen. The method was PCR. Sequenced using an Illumina HiSeq 2500. Unique molecular identifiers were incorporated into TCR beta cDNA libraries to reduce PCR and sequencing biases. TCRdb reprocessed the public reads (quality trimming at Q25 with fastp, clone calling with MiXCR) and kept in-frame beta chains. Entries that share a CDR3 protein sequence are merged under the most common genes and DNA. Recorded for this sample are 750,000 to 900,000 distinct CDR3 sequences; about 45% of them occurred a single time. The ten largest clones add up to 4.9% of the sample. The specimen sequenced was blood. The receptors were sampled from a girl aged 10 to 17 with multiple sclerosis.

This clonotype was picked up many times. The chain employs TRBV12-3 or TRBV12-4 and TRBJ2-7; 7 bases map to TRBD2. The length of the CDR3 is 12 residues. V lost 5 bases and J lost 3; bases outside the gene matches: 1. CDR3 residues: CASSPSGYEQYF. CDR3 sequence (DNA): TGTGCCAGCAGTCCTAGCGGCTACGAGCAGTACTTC.

This clonotype has only a few counts. This rearrangement joins TRBV6-5 to TRBJ2-5; D is possibly TRBD2 (5 bases). The ends were cut back, 0 bases at V and 4 bases at J, with 18 bases in the middle. The length of the CDR3 is 17 residues. The germline CDR1 and CDR2 sequences are MNHEY and SVGAGI. The DNA of the CDR3 is TGTGCCAGCAGTTACTCGCCCCCTGGGGAGAAAAGAGAGACCCAGTACTTC. Translated, it gives CASSYSPPGEKRETQYF.